The rows below give T cell receptor beta chains drawn from one sample of a study of cytomegalovirus exposure and HLA in healthy donors. Produced via immunoSEQ multiplex PCR; TCRdb's table is partial and in-frame only. The data contain 100,000 to 130,000 clones, 82% of them singletons. Sequencing used PBMCs. The receptor source for this set is a man younger than 45 in good health and CMV-seropositive. Both conserved end residues are part of each CDR3. The order of the fields is CDR3 length, D gene, V gene, J gene, clone size, CDR3 DNA, CDR3 protein. The D gene is left open where the match is weak. Some rows mark clone size as missing; the rest say once, few, many or name a class of expanded clone.

len: 13; d_gene: TRBD1; v_gene: TRBV5-4; j_gene: TRBJ1-2; abundance: NA; CDR3nt: TGTGCCAGCAGCTTCCCAGGGGGCGGTGGCTACACCTTC; CDR3aa: CASSFPGGGGYTF
len: 13; d_gene: TRBD2; v_gene: TRBV30; j_gene: TRBJ2-7; abundance: once; CDR3nt: TGTGCCTGGAGTCTGGGGGGGGGTAACGAGCAGTACTTC; CDR3aa: CAWSLGGGNEQYF
len: 14; d_gene: TRBD1; v_gene: TRBV5-8; j_gene: TRBJ1-5; abundance: NA; CDR3nt: TGTGCCAGCAGACCGGGACAGGGTTATCAGCCCCAGCATTTT; CDR3aa: CASRPGQGYQPQHF
len: 14; d_gene: TRBD1; v_gene: TRBV30; j_gene: TRBJ1-2; abundance: once; CDR3nt: TGTGCCTGGAGTGCAACAGGGGGCGGCTATGGCTACACCTTC; CDR3aa: CAWSATGGGYGYTF
len: 15; d_gene: NA; v_gene: TRBV4-1; j_gene: TRBJ1-1; abundance: NA; CDR3nt: TGCGCCAGCAGCCAAGAAGTTCCAGGGTACACTGAAGCTTTCTTT; CDR3aa: CASSQEVPGYTEAFF
len: 16; d_gene: NA; v_gene: TRBV6-6; j_gene: TRBJ1-3; abundance: NA; CDR3nt: TGTGCCAGCAGTTACTCTAGGGGGAGCTCTGGAAACACCATATATTTT; CDR3aa: CASSYSRGSSGNTIYF
len: 16; d_gene: TRBD1; v_gene: TRBV7-2; j_gene: TRBJ1-1; abundance: NA; CDR3nt: TGTGCCAGCAGCCCGATTCCGGGACAGGTTAACACTGAAGCTTTCTTT; CDR3aa: CASSPIPGQVNTEAFF
len: 16; d_gene: TRBD1; v_gene: TRBV18; j_gene: TRBJ2-2; abundance: NA; CDR3nt: TGTGCCAGCTCACCGTGGGACAGGGGAGGGACCGGGGAGCTGTTTTTT; CDR3aa: CASSPWDRGGTGELFF
len: 13; d_gene: NA; v_gene: TRBV2; j_gene: TRBJ1-1; abundance: NA; CDR3nt: TGTGCCAGCAGTGAGCGAGGAAACACTGAAGCTTTCTTT; CDR3aa: CASSERGNTEAFF
len: 13; d_gene: TRBD1; v_gene: TRBV11-3; j_gene: TRBJ1-2; abundance: NA; CDR3nt: TGTGCCAGCAGCTCAGGACAGGGCAGTGGCTACACCTTC; CDR3aa: CASSSGQGSGYTF
len: 15; d_gene: TRBD1; v_gene: TRBV5-1; j_gene: TRBJ1-1; abundance: NA; CDR3nt: TGCGCCAGCAGCTTGGAGGAGACAGGGGAAACTGAAGCTTTCTTT; CDR3aa: CASSLEETGETEAFF
len: 18; d_gene: TRBD1; v_gene: TRBV27; j_gene: TRBJ2-6; abundance: few; CDR3nt: TGTGCCAGCAGTCCCCGACAGGGGAGTAGCTCTGGGGCCAACGTCCTGACTTTC; CDR3aa: CASSPRQGSSSGANVLTF
len: 16; d_gene: TRBD1; v_gene: TRBV7-6; j_gene: TRBJ2-5; abundance: NA; CDR3nt: TGTGCCAGCAGGATAGACGACAGGGATGGTCAAGAGACCCAGTACTTC; CDR3aa: CASRIDDRDGQETQYF
len: 17; d_gene: NA; v_gene: TRBV6-1; j_gene: TRBJ1-5; abundance: NA; CDR3nt: TGTGCCAGCAGTGACCTACCCCTACCGGTTAGCAATCAGCCCCAGCATTTT; CDR3aa: CASSDLPLPVSNQPQHF
len: 14; d_gene: NA; v_gene: TRBV9; j_gene: TRBJ1-1; abundance: NA; CDR3nt: TGTGCCAGCAGCGTAGACGGGCGGGGGGTTGAAGCTTTCTTT; CDR3aa: CASSVDGRGVEAFF
len: 13; d_gene: TRBD1; v_gene: TRBV5-1; j_gene: TRBJ1-1; abundance: few; CDR3nt: TGCGCCAGCAGCGGGCAGGGGGCGGCTGAAGCTTTCTTT; CDR3aa: CASSGQGAAEAFF
len: 17; d_gene: NA; v_gene: TRBV6-1; j_gene: TRBJ1-5; abundance: NA; CDR3nt: TGTGCCAGCAGTGAAGGATTAGGGGCTTATAGCAATCAGCCCCAGCATTTT; CDR3aa: CASSEGLGAYSNQPQHF
len: 15; d_gene: TRBD1; v_gene: TRBV7-3; j_gene: TRBJ1-1; abundance: NA; CDR3nt: TGTGCCAGCAGCTTAAGTACAGGGGAGAACACTGAAGCTTTCTTT; CDR3aa: CASSLSTGENTEAFF
len: 15; d_gene: TRBD1; v_gene: TRBV18; j_gene: TRBJ1-1; abundance: NA; CDR3nt: TGTGCCAGCTCACCAATCGAGACAGGGGTGGCTGAAGCTTTCTTT; CDR3aa: CASSPIETGVAEAFF
len: 15; d_gene: TRBD2; v_gene: TRBV4-1; j_gene: TRBJ2-1; abundance: NA; CDR3nt: TGCGCCAGCAGCCAAGAGAGCGTAGCGGGGTTTGAGCAGTTCTTC; CDR3aa: CASSQESVAGFEQFF
len: 15; d_gene: TRBD2; v_gene: TRBV9; j_gene: TRBJ2-2; abundance: NA; CDR3nt: TGTGCCAGCAGCGAGGGGACTAGCGGGGGCGGGGAGCTGTTTTTT; CDR3aa: CASSEGTSGGGELFF
len: 12; d_gene: NA; v_gene: TRBV13; j_gene: TRBJ2-7; abundance: few; CDR3nt: TGTGCCAGCAGCTTAACAAGCTACGAGCAGTACTTC; CDR3aa: CASSLTSYEQYF
len: 15; d_gene: TRBD1; v_gene: TRBV9; j_gene: TRBJ1-2; abundance: NA; CDR3nt: TGTGCCAGCAGCGAACAGGGGGTCCCAAACTATGGCTACACCTTC; CDR3aa: CASSEQGVPNYGYTF
len: 12; d_gene: NA; v_gene: TRBV7-9; j_gene: TRBJ2-5; abundance: NA; CDR3nt: TGTGCCAGCAGCTTAGGCGAGCGGACCCAGTACTTC; CDR3aa: CASSLGERTQYF
len: 16; d_gene: TRBD1; v_gene: TRBV5-1; j_gene: TRBJ1-1; abundance: NA; CDR3nt: TGCGCCAGCAGGTCCGGGACAGGGGGCGCGGACACTGAAGCTTTCTTT; CDR3aa: CASRSGTGGADTEAFF
len: 14; d_gene: TRBD1; v_gene: TRBV13; j_gene: TRBJ1-1; abundance: NA; CDR3nt: TGTGCCAGCAGCTTAGGGGACAGGGGCACTGAAGCTTTCTTT; CDR3aa: CASSLGDRGTEAFF
len: 13; d_gene: NA; v_gene: TRBV6-5; j_gene: TRBJ1-6; abundance: few; CDR3nt: TGTGCCAGCGGACATGACTATAATTCACCCCTCCACTTT; CDR3aa: CASGHDYNSPLHF
len: 17; d_gene: NA; v_gene: TRBV5-1; j_gene: TRBJ2-3; abundance: NA; CDR3nt: TGCGCCAGCAGCTTGGACTTCAGCCTAGGATACGCAGATACGCAGTATTTT; CDR3aa: CASSLDFSLGYADTQYF
len: 14; d_gene: NA; v_gene: TRBV5-1; j_gene: TRBJ2-7; abundance: NA; CDR3nt: TGCGCCAGCAGCTTGACCGCGGGTTCCTACGAGCAGTACTTC; CDR3aa: CASSLTAGSYEQYF
len: 14; d_gene: TRBD1; v_gene: TRBV6-5; j_gene: TRBJ1-1; abundance: NA; CDR3nt: TGTGCCAGCAGGGAACAGGGGGGCGGCGCTGAAGCTTTCTTT; CDR3aa: CASREQGGGAEAFF
len: 12; d_gene: NA; v_gene: TRBV6-5; j_gene: TRBJ1-1; abundance: NA; CDR3nt: TGTGCCAGCATTCAGCTGCCGTGGGGCGCTTTCTTT; CDR3aa: CASIQLPWGAFF
len: 14; d_gene: NA; v_gene: TRBV7-9; j_gene: TRBJ1-2; abundance: NA; CDR3nt: TGTTCCAGCAGCTCAACGGGCGGGAGGTATGGCTACACCTTC; CDR3aa: CSSSSTGGRYGYTF
len: 18; d_gene: NA; v_gene: TRBV15; j_gene: TRBJ1-5; abundance: NA; CDR3nt: TGTGCCACCAGCAGAGATCGTGTCGTGGAGGCCCCCAGTGGGCCCCAGCATTTT; CDR3aa: CATSRDRVVEAPSGPQHF
len: 13; d_gene: NA; v_gene: TRBV10-3; j_gene: TRBJ1-3; abundance: NA; CDR3nt: TGTGCCATCAGTGTTGTATCTGGAAACACCATATATTTT; CDR3aa: CAISVVSGNTIYF
len: 15; d_gene: TRBD1; v_gene: TRBV5-1; j_gene: TRBJ2-5; abundance: NA; CDR3nt: TGCGCCAGCAGCCAGCAGGACAGGAAGGGAGAGACCCAGTACTTC; CDR3aa: CASSQQDRKGETQYF
len: 18; d_gene: NA; v_gene: TRBV15; j_gene: TRBJ2-6; abundance: NA; CDR3nt: TGTGCCACCAGCAGAACGGTCCTAAATTCCCCTGGGGCCAACGTCCTGACTTTC; CDR3aa: CATSRTVLNSPGANVLTF
len: 17; d_gene: NA; v_gene: TRBV19; j_gene: TRBJ2-6; abundance: NA; CDR3nt: TGTGCCAGTAGTATACCCGGTTCGGTGAGTGGGGCCAACGTCCTGACTTTC; CDR3aa: CASSIPGSVSGANVLTF
len: 15; d_gene: NA; v_gene: TRBV10-2; j_gene: TRBJ1-2; abundance: NA; CDR3nt: TGCGCCAGCAGCCCAGGGGCGGTTTCAAACTATGGCTACACCTTC; CDR3aa: CASSPGAVSNYGYTF
len: 14; d_gene: TRBD1; v_gene: TRBV30; j_gene: TRBJ1-5; abundance: NA; CDR3nt: TGTGCCTGGAACCGGGACAGTACTACCTCGCCCCAGCATTTT; CDR3aa: CAWNRDSTTSPQHF
len: 13; d_gene: NA; v_gene: TRBV5-4; j_gene: TRBJ2-1; abundance: once; CDR3nt: TGTGCCAGCAGCTTAGGACAGACCAATGAGCAGTTCTTC; CDR3aa: CASSLGQTNEQFF
len: 16; d_gene: TRBD2; v_gene: TRBV11-3; j_gene: TRBJ2-3; abundance: NA; CDR3nt: TGTGCCAGCAGCTTCGGGGGGGGTGTTGGGGCAGATACGCAGTATTTT; CDR3aa: CASSFGGGVGADTQYF
len: 13; d_gene: TRBD2; v_gene: TRBV10-3; j_gene: TRBJ2-1; abundance: few; CDR3nt: TGTGCCATCAGTGCTGGACTAGCGGAAAAGCAGTTCTTC; CDR3aa: CAISAGLAEKQFF
len: 14; d_gene: NA; v_gene: TRBV9; j_gene: TRBJ1-1; abundance: NA; CDR3nt: TGTGCCAGCAGCGCTACAGGGCGCAACACTGAAGCTTTCTTT; CDR3aa: CASSATGRNTEAFF